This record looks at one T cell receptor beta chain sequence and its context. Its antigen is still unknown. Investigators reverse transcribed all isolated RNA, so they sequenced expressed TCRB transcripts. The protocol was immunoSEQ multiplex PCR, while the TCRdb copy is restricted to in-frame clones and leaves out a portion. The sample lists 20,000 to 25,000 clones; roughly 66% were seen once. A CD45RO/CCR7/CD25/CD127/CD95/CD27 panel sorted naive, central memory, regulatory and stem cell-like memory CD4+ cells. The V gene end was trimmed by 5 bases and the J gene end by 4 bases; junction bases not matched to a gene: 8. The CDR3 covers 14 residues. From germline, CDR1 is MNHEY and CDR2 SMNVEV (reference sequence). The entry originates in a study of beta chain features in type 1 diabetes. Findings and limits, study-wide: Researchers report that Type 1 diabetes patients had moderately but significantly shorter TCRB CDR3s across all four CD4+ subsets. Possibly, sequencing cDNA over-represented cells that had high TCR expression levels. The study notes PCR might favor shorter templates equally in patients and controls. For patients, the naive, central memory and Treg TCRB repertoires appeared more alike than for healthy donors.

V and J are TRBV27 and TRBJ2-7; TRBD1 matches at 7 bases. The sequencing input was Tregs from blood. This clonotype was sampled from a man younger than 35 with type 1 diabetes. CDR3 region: CASSVRDRFYEQYF. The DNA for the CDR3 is TGTGCCAGCAGTGTACGGGACAGATTTTACGAGCAGTACTTC.